This entry concerns a single T cell receptor (beta chain). In the authors' methods: Reference gene primer amplification in the assay estimated nucleated cell counts. Clones were read by immunoSEQ multiplex PCR, and TCRdb kept only the in-frame ones, dropping some. From that table come the V and J calls and clone size; the DNA was used to work out D and trimming. The data show 400,000 to 450,000 clones, roughly 88% seen once. This record comes from a study of blood T cell repertoires in COVID-19. Study overall: Researchers got acute and convalescent COVID-19 samples from the United States, Italy and Spain. The cDNA or gDNA used as material had been derived from T cells, B-cell-depleted T cells, or PBMCs.

Trimming at V came to 8 bases and at J to 5 bases, leaving 8 bases not matched to a gene. The CDR3 runs to 14 residues. CDR1 and CDR2 (germline): LNHDA, SQIVND (reference sequence). Seattle participants joined during active infection and were tracked over time. The J gene is TRBJ2-1, the V gene TRBV19; 8 bases agree with TRBD2. This receptor was identified in a woman between 50 and 59 years old with COVID-19, enrolled during active disease. Sequencing input: peripheral blood. The CDR3 DNA sequence: TGTGCCAGTTGCGCGGGGGGCCTGGACAATGAGCAGTTCTTC. This gives the protein CASCAGGLDNEQFF.